This TCR beta chain derives from a study of blood T cell repertoires in COVID-19. Looking at the study overall: PBMCs, B-cell-depleted T cells, or T cells provided the cDNA or gDNA that made up the material.

This clone was detected only once. Original handling: Estimates of nucleated cell counts were drawn from the amplification of reference gene primers. Only in-frame clones appear in the TCRdb table, and some are missing; sequencing was by immunoSEQ multiplex PCR. V and J calls and clone size are those listed in that table; D and trimming were worked out from the DNA. The sample records more than 150,000 clones, 84% being singletons. This CDR3 spans 17 amino acids. The ends lost 4 bases at V and 1 base at J; junction bases unmatched: 9. The germline CDR1 and CDR2 sequences are SGDLS and YYNGEE. Specimen: peripheral blood. This TCR derives from a young man with active or convalescent COVID-19. The V and J genes are TRBV9 and TRBJ2-1; TRBD2 agrees at 9 bases. CDR3 nucleotide sequence: TGTGCCAGCAGCTTTAGCGGGAGCAATGGGTCCTACAATGAGCAGTTCTTC. Its protein is CASSFSGSNGSYNEQFF. The full variable domain, in which reference TRBV9 and TRBJ2-1 provide the parts outside the CDR3, is DSGVTQTPKHLITATGQRVTLRCSPRSGDLSVYWYQQSLDQGLQFLIQYYNGEERAKGNILERFSAQQFPDLHSELNLSSLELGDSALYFCASSFSGSNGSYNEQFFGPGTRLTVL.